This passage covers 16 T cell receptor beta chains from one sample sequenced in a study of T-cell reconstitution after alpha-beta-depleted transplantation in children (dated by TCRdb to 2016 to 2017). The library relied on PCR. Sequencing was performed on an Illumina HiSeq 2500. TCR library preparation used molecular barcoding, with unique molecular identifiers applied to normalize quantification of the TCRbeta repertoire. TCRdb ran its own pipeline on the public reads, namely fastp trimming at Q25 and MiXCR clone calling, and kept in-frame beta chains. A single entry per CDR3 protein holds the most common genes and DNA from its merged rows. The sample yields 15,000 to 20,000 distinct CDR3 sequences; roughly 12% were counted once. The ten largest clones capture approximately 64% of the sample. The meaning of the sample's treatment or condition label: allogeneic hematopoietic cell transplantation with graft depleted of TCRalphabeta T cells and CD19 B cells.

The sample in question was PBMCs, mostly from graft donor cells, obtained 180 days after TCRalphabeta/CD19-depleted stem cell transplant. Receptor source: a boy younger than two who had a stem cell transplant for Wiskott-Aldrich syndrome, so the T cells may come from the graft donor.

This clonotype was observed a few times. This sequence joins TRBV27 and TRBJ2-6; 9 nucleotides line up with TRBD2. Germline CDR1 is MNHEY and CDR2 is SMNVEV (reference sequence). This CDR3 is 19 amino acids long. Germline trimming cut 2 bases from V and 1 base from J; bases unmatched to any gene: 9. The CDR3 nucleotides read TGTGCCAGCAGTTTACTTTCGGCGGGAGGGGGGTCTGGGGCCAACGTCCTGACTTTC. Amino acids: CASSLLSAGGGSGANVLTF.

This clonotype was seen many times. V usage is TRBV13 and J usage is TRBJ1-1, with 8 bases lining up with TRBD1. This CDR3 spans 16 amino acids. V shed 4 bases, J shed 2 bases, and the junction held 9 bases outside the gene matches. Per germline, CDR1 PRHDT and CDR2 FYEKMQ (reference sequence). CDR3 loop: CASSSLLTGVNTEAFF. CDR3 DNA sequence: TGTGCCAGCAGCTCCCTGCTGACAGGGGTAAACACTGAAGCTTTCTTT.

A few counts support this clonotype. The chain links TRBV20-1 to TRBJ2-7; D possibly corresponds to TRBD1 (7 bases). CDR1 and CDR2 (germline): DFQATT, SNEGSKA (reference sequence). There are 15 residues in the CDR3. V was cut by 3 bases and J by 0 bases, with 15 bases left in between. CDR3 region: CSASPAGTVSYEQYF. For the CDR3, the DNA is TGCAGTGCTAGCCCTGCGGGGACAGTCTCCTACGAGCAGTACTTC.

For this clonotype: This may arise from a read error, as a much more abundant clone is one base away. The gene calls are TRBV3-1 and TRBJ1-2; weak D call: TRBD1 (5 bases). The CDR3 contains 15 residues. Germline V gene lookup returns CDR1 LGHDT and CDR2 YNNKEL (reference sequence). The CDR3 sequence is CASSQAPGTDYCYTF. CDR3 nucleotide sequence: TGTGCCAGCAGCCAAGCACCCGGGACGGACTATTGCTACACCTTC.

This clonotype was counted only a few times. This sequence joins TRBV28 and TRBJ2-5; D not resolved. The CDR3 totals 12 residues. Trimming stripped 3 bases from V and 3 bases from J, with 5 bases between. Germline lookup yields CDR1 MDHEN and CDR2 SYDVKM. The CDR3 here is CASSLAEETQYF. As DNA, the CDR3 is TGTGCCAGCAGTTTGGCGGAAGAGACCCAGTACTTC.

This chain uses TRBV20-1 with TRBJ2-7, with TRBD2 matching over 9 bases. CDR3 length: 12 residues. Germline CDR1 reads DFQATT; CDR2 reads SNEGSKA (reference sequence). Unmatched junction bases numbered 3, after V lost 6 bases and J lost 3 bases. The CDR3 loop is CSAETSGYEQYF. DNA of the CDR3: TGCAGTGCCGAGACTAGCGGCTACGAGCAGTACTTC.

This clonotype came up a few times. The V call is TRBV12-3 or TRBV12-4, the J call TRBJ2-7; TRBD1 aligns across 9 bases. The V segment lost 5 bases and the J segment 4 bases; nucleotides outside the gene matches: 18. The length of the CDR3 is 18 residues. CDR3 in DNA: TGTGCCAGCAGTCCTTTCCGACTGACGGGACAGGGTTTTTACGAGCAGTACTTC. It codes for CASSPFRLTGQGFYEQYF.

This clonotype was counted between two and nine times. The rearrangement uses TRBV24-1 and TRBJ2-5; D is perhaps TRBD1 (5 bases). The germline V gene has CDR1 KGHDR and CDR2 SFDVKD. The CDR3 covers 13 residues. The V end lost 3 bases, the J end lost 3 bases, and 7 bases lay between the germline ends. The CDR3 loop reads CATSDRGEETQYF. The CDR3 DNA sequence: TGTGCCACCAGTGATAGGGGTGAAGAGACCCAGTACTTC.

The chain is built from TRBV7-6 and TRBJ2-7; D might be TRBD1 (5 bases). Germline-derived CDR1 and CDR2 are SGHVS and FNYEAQ. CDR3 length: 14 residues. Trimming shortened V by 5 bases and J by 3 bases, and 14 bases separated the two germline ends. The CDR3 sequence: CASSPVGASYEQYF. The CDR3 bases are TGTGCCAGCAGCCCCGTAGGGGCCAGCTACGAGCAGTACTTC.

This clonotype was recorded many times. This sequence joins TRBV6-1 and TRBJ1-3; D remains unclear. CDR1 is MNHNS, CDR2 SASEGT, per germline. Deletions cut 5 bases from V and 0 bases from J, with 8 bases between. The CDR3 totals 14 residues. CDR3 coding DNA: TGTGCCAGCAGTCTTCTCAGCTCTGGAAACACCATATATTTT. Protein: CASSLLSSGNTIYF.

V is TRBV5-1 and J is TRBJ2-3; TRBD1 might be the D (6 bases). Trimming shortened V by 4 bases and J by 0 bases, and 15 bases separated the two germline ends. This CDR3 region has 16 residues. CDR1 is SGHRS, CDR2 YFSETQ, per germline. This chain's CDR3 is CASSPRYRESTDTQYF. In nucleotides, the CDR3 is TGCGCCAGCAGCCCAAGATACAGGGAGAGCACAGATACGCAGTATTTT.

This rearrangement joins TRBV11-1 to TRBJ2-1, with 10 bases that match TRBD2. There are 19 residues in the CDR3. With 6 bases clipped from V and 4 bases from J, the junction kept 18 bases outside the gene matches. Germline V gene lookup returns CDR1 SGHAT and CDR2 FQDESV (reference sequence). In DNA form, the CDR3 reads TGTGCCAGCAGGCATTATAGCCCCTCTAGCGGGAGTGGTTACAATGAGCAGTTCTTC. The encoded protein is CASRHYSPSSGSGYNEQFF.

The chain couples TRBV12-3 or TRBV12-4 to TRBJ1-2; D is unresolved. V was pared by 6 bases and J by 5 bases, with 13 bases between. CDR3 length: 13 amino acids. CDR3 protein: CASSRTWEYGYTF. CDR3 DNA: TGTGCCAGCAGCAGAACATGGGAATATGGCTACACCTTC.

This clonotype was seen more than once but under ten times. This chain uses TRBV7-2 with TRBJ1-1, with TRBD1 matching 11 bases. CDR1 is SGHTA, CDR2 FQGNSA, per germline. Unmatched junction bases numbered 9, after V lost 6 bases and J lost 0 bases. The CDR3 covers 17 residues. CDR3 sequence (DNA): TGTGCCAGCAGGCCTAACCGGGACAGGGGGATGAACACTGAAGCTTTCTTT. Translated, it gives CASRPNRDRGMNTEAFF.

This clonotype was observed many times. This chain joins TRBV7-9 and TRBJ2-7, with D perhaps TRBD1 (5 bases). The CDR3 totals 13 residues. Germline CDR1 and CDR2: SEHNR and FQNEAQ (reference sequence). The V end was cut by 3 bases, the J end by 9 bases, with 15 bases between. CDR3 region: CASSLFQGFRQYF. Here the CDR3 DNA reads TGTGCCAGCAGCTTGTTCCAGGGATTTCGGCAGTACTTC.

This clonotype was counted at least ten times. The rearrangement joins TRBV11-3 to TRBJ1-3; D call uncertain. CDR1 and CDR2 from the germline V gene are SGHNT and YENEEA. The CDR3 runs 18 residues. V lost 0 bases and J lost 6, with 21 bases in between. Here the CDR3 DNA reads TGTGCCAGCAGCTTAGAAACTAACCTCGGGCAGGCGGAAAACACCATATATTTT. As protein: CASSLETNLGQAENTIYF.